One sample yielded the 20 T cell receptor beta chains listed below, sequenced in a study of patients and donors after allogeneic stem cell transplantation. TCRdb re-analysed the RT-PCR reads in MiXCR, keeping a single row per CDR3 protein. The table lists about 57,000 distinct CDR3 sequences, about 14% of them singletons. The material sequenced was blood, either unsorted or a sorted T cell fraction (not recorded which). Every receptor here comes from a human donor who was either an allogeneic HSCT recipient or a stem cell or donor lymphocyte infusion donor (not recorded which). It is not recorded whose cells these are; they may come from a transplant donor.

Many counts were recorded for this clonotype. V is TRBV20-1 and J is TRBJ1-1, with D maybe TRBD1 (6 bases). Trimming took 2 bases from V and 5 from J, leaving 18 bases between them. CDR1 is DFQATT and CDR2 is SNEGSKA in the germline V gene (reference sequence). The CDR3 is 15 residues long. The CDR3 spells CSARSNTGSGTEAFF. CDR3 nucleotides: TGCAGTGCTAGATCTAATACAGGGTCGGGAACTGAAGCTTTCTTT.

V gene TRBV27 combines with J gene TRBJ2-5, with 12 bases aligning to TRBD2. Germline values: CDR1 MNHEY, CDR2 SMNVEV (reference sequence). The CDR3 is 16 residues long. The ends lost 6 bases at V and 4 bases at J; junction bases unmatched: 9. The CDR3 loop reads CASSVGLAGGGETQYF. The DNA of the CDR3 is TGTGCCAGCAGCGTAGGGCTAGCGGGAGGGGGAGAGACCCAGTACTTC.

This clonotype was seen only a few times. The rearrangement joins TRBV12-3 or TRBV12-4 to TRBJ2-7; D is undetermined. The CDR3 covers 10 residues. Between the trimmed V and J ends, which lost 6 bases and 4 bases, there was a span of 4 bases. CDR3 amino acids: CASSLYEQYF. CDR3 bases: TGTGCCAGCAGCCTTTACGAGCAGTACTTC.

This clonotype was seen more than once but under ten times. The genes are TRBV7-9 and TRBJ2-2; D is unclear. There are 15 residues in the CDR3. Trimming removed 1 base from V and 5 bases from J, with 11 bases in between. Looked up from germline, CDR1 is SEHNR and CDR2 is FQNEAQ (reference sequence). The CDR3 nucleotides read TGTGCCAGCAGCTTAGTAACGGAACCAACCGGGGAGCTGTTTTTT. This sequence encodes CASSLVTEPTGELFF.

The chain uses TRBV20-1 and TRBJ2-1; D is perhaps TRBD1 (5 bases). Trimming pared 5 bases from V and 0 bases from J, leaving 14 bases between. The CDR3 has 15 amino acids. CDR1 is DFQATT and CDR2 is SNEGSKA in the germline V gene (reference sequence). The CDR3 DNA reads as TGCAGTGCTCGTAAGACAGTAAACTCCTACAATGAGCAGTTCTTC. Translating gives CSARKTVNSYNEQFF.

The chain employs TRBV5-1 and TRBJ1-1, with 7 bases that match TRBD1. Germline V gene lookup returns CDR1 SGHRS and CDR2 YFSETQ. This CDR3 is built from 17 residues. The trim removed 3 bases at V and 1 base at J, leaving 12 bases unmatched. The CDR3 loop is CASSSRQGGSSNTEAFF. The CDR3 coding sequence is TGCGCCAGCAGCTCACGACAGGGAGGCTCTTCGAACACTGAAGCTTTCTTT.

The CDR3 sequence is CASSRDPYNEQFF. CDR3 nucleotides: TGTGCCAGCAGCCGTGACCCCTACAATGAGCAGTTCTTC. The chain joins TRBV6-1 to TRBJ2-1; no definite D call. The germline V gene encodes CDR1 MNHNS and CDR2 SASEGT. The CDR3 is 13 residues long. V was shortened by 6 bases and J by 2 bases, with 8 bases between the two germline ends.

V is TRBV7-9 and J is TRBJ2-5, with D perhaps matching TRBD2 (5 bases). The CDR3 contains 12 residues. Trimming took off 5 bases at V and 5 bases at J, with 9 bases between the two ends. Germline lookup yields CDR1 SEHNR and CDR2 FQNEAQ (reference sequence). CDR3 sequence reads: CASSPRGETQYF. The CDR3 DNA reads TGTGCCAGCAGCCCTCGAGGGGAGACCCAGTACTTC.

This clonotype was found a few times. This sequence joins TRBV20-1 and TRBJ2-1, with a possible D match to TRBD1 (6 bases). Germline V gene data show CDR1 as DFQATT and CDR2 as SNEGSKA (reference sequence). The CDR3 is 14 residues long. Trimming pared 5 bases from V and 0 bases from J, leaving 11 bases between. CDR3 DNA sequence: TGCAGTGCTGCCCGGGACAACTCCTACAATGAGCAGTTCTTC. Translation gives CSAARDNSYNEQFF.

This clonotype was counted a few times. Here the CDR3 DNA reads TGTGCCAGCAGCTCGAGAGTTATGGGACAGGGCGACAATGAGCAGTTCTTC. Translation: CASSSRVMGQGDNEQFF. The chain couples TRBV7-6 to TRBJ2-1; 9 nucleotides agree with TRBD1. The CDR3 extends over 17 amino acids. CDR1 and CDR2 from the germline V gene are SGHVS and FNYEAQ. With 4 bases clipped from V and 5 bases from J, the junction kept 12 bases outside the gene matches. The full variable domain, completed using reference TRBV7-6 and TRBJ2-1, is GAGVSQSPRYKVTKRGQDVALRCDPISGHVSLYWYRQALGQGPEFLTYFNYEAQQDKSGLPNDRFSAERPEGSISTLTIQRTEQRDSAMYRCASSSRVMGQGDNEQFFGPGTRLTVL.

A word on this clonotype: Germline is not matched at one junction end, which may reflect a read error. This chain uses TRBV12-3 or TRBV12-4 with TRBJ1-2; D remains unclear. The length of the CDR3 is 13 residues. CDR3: CASSLTGNYAYTF. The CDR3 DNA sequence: TGTGCCAGCAGTTTAACGGGGAACTATGCCTACACCTTC.

The CDR3 is CSAPPSPGFGTGELFF. Written as DNA, the CDR3 is TGCAGTGCTCCCCCCTCCCCGGGGTTCGGCACCGGGGAGCTGTTTTTT. The genes are TRBV20-1 and TRBJ2-2; D is perhaps TRBD2 (5 bases). The CDR3 runs to 16 residues. Per germline, CDR1 DFQATT and CDR2 SNEGSKA (reference sequence). Trimming left V 5 bases short and J 4 bases short, with 20 bases between.

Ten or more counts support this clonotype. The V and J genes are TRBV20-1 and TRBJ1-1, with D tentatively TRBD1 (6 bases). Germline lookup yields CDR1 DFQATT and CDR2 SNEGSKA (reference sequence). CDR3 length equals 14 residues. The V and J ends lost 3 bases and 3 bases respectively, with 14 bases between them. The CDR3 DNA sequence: TGCAGTGCTAGGAATCGCAGGGGTGACACTGAAGCTTTCTTT. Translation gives CSARNRRGDTEAFF.

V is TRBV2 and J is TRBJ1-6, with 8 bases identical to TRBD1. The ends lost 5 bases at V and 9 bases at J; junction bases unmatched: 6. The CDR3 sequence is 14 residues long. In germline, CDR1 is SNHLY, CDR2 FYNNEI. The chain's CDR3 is CASSNQGAPSPLHF. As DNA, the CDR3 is TGTGCCAGCAGTAACCAGGGGGCCCCTTCACCCCTCCACTTT.

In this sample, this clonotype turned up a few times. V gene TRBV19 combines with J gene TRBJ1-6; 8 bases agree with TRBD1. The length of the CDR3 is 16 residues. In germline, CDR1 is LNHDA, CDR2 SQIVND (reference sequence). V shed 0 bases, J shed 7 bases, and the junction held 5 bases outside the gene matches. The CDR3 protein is CASSIDRDRTNSPLHF. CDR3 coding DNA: TGTGCCAGTAGTATAGACCGGGACAGGACCAATTCACCCCTCCACTTT.

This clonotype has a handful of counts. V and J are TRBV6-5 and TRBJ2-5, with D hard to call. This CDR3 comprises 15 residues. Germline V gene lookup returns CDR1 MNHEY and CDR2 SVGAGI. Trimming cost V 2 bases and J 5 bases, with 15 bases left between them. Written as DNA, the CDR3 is TGTGCCAGCAGTTACCGGCCCGACCTCCGGGAGACCCAGTACTTC. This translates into CASSYRPDLRETQYF.

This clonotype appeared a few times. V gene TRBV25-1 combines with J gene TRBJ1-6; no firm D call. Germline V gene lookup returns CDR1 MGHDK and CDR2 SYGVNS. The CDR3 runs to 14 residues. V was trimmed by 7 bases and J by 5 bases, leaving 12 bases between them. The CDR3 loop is CASKSAANNSPLHF. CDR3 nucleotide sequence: TGTGCCAGCAAATCGGCAGCGAATAATTCACCCCTCCACTTT.

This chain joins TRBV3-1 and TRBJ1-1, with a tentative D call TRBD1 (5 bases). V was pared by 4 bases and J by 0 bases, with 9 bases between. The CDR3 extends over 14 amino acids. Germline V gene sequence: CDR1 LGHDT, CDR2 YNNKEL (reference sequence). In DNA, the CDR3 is TGTGCCAGCAGCCCGGGGCGGGTGAACACTGAAGCTTTCTTT. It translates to CASSPGRVNTEAFF. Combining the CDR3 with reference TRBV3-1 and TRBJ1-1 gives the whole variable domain DTAVSQTPKYLVTQMGNDKSIKCEQNLGHDTMYWYKQDSKKFLKIMFSYNNKELIINETVPNRFSPKSPDKAHLNLHINSLELGDSAVYFCASSPGRVNTEAFFGQGTRLTVV.

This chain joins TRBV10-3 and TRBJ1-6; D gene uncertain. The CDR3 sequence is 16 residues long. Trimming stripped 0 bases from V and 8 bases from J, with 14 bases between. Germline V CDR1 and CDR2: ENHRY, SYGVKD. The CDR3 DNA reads TGTGCCATCAGTGAGTCGGGAGGGAGGCTGGATTCACCCCTCCACTTT. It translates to CAISESGGRLDSPLHF.

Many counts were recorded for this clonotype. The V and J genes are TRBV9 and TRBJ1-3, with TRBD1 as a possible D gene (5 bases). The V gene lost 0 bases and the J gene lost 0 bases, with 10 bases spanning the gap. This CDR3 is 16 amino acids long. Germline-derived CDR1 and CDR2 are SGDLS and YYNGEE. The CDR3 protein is CASSVGGRNSGNTIYF. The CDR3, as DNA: TGTGCCAGCAGCGTAGGGGGCAGGAACTCTGGAAACACCATATATTTT.